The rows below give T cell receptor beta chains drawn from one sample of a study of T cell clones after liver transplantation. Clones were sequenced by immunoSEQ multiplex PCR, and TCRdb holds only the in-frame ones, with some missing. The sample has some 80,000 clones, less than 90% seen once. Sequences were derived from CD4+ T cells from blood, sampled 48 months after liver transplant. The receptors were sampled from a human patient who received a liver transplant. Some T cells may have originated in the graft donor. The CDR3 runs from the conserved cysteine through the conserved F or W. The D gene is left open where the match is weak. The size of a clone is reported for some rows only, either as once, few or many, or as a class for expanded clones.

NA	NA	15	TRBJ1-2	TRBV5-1	TGCGCCAGCAGCTTGGACGACAGACGAAACTATGGCTACACCTTC	CASSLDDRRNYGYTF
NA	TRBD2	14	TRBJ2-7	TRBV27	TGTGCCAGCAGTTCCCACGGGGAGGGTAACGAGCAGTACTTC	CASSSHGEGNEQYF
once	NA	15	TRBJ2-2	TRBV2	TGTGCCAGCAGCTCGGACAGACGCTACACCGGGGAGCTGTTTTTT	CASSSDRRYTGELFF
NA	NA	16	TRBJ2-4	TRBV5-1	TGCGCCAGCAGCTTGTCTGCGGCGGGAGCCAAAAACATTCAGTACTTC	CASSLSAAGAKNIQYF
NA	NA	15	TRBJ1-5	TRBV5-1	TGCGCCAGCAGCTTAGAAGGGGACCTCAATCAGCCCCAGCATTTT	CASSLEGDLNQPQHF
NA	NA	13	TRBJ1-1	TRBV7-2	TGTGCCAGCAGCTTAAGTGAGGAAACTGAAGCTTTCTTT	CASSLSEETEAFF
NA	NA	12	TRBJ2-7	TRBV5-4	TGTGCCAGCAGCTTGGCCCCCTACGAGCAGTACTTC	CASSLAPYEQYF
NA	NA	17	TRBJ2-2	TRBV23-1	TGCGCCAGCAGTCAATCTCCGAGGGGAATGGACACCGGGGAGCTGTTTTTT	CASSQSPRGMDTGELFF
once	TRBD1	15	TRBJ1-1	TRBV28	TGTGCCAGCAGTACTCGACAGGGGGCTGTCACTGAAGCTTTCTTT	CASSTRQGAVTEAFF
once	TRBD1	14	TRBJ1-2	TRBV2	TGTGCCAGCAGTTCCGGACAGGGGAGGAGGGGCTACACCTTC	CASSSGQGRRGYTF
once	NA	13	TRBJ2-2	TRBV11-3	TGTGCCAGCAGCCCCCGAAGGACCGGGGAGCTGTTTTTT	CASSPRRTGELFF
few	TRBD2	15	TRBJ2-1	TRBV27	TGTGCCAGCAGTTTACTAGCGGGGGCCAAGGATGAGCAGTTCTTC	CASSLLAGAKDEQFF
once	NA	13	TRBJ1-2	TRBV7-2	TGTGCCAGCAGCTTAGGGGTCAGCTATGGCTACACCTTC	CASSLGVSYGYTF
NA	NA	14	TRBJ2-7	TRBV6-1	TGTGCCAGCAGAACGGGCTCGAGCTCCTACGAGCAGTACTTC	CASRTGSSSYEQYF
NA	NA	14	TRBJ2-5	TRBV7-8	TGTGCCAGCAGCCCAAGACGTTCACAAGAGACCCAGTACTTC	CASSPRRSQETQYF
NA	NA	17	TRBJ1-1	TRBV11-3	TGTGCCAGCAGCTTACTACAGGGAAACGTTGACGACACTGAAGCTTTCTTT	CASSLLQGNVDDTEAFF
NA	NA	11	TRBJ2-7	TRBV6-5	TGTGCCAGCACGGCTGACTACGAGCAGTACTTC	CASTADYEQYF
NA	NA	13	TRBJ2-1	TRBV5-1	TGCGCCAGCAGCTTGGATCTCCGACTGGAGCAGTTCTTC	CASSLDLRLEQFF
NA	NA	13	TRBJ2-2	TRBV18	TGTGCCAGCTCACCAGAAGGGGACGGGGAGCTGTTTTTT	CASSPEGDGELFF
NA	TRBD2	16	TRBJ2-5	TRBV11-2	TGTGCCAGCAGCTCAGGACTAGCGGGGGGACAAGAGACCCAGTACTTC	CASSSGLAGGQETQYF
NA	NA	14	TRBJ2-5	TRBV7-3	TGTGCCAGCAGCTCGTCCGACAGGTCAGAGACCCAGTACTTC	CASSSSDRSETQYF
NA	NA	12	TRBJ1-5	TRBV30	TGTGCCTGGAGCGGTGGCCAACAGCCCCAGCATTTT	CAWSGGQQPQHF
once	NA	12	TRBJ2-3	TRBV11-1	TGTGCCAGCTCCGCTGGACCAGATACGCAGTATTTT	CASSAGPDTQYF
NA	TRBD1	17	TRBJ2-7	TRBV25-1	TGTGCCAGCAGTGGCTCTTTGGGGACAGGGAAAACCTACGAGCAGTACTTC	CASSGSLGTGKTYEQYF
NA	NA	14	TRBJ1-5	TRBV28	TGTGCCAGCAGGGAGGTGGCGCACTATCAGCCCCAGCATTTT	CASREVAHYQPQHF
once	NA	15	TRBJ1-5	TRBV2	TGTGCCAGCAGCGCCGATTGGGGGAGCAATCAGCCCCAGCATTTT	CASSADWGSNQPQHF
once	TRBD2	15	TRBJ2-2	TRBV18	TGTGCCAGCTCACCAAACGCGGGAGACACCGGGGAGCTGTTTTTT	CASSPNAGDTGELFF
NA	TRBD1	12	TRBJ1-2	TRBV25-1	TGTGCCAGCAGCTCCGCAGGGGGCGGCTACACCTTC	CASSSAGGGYTF